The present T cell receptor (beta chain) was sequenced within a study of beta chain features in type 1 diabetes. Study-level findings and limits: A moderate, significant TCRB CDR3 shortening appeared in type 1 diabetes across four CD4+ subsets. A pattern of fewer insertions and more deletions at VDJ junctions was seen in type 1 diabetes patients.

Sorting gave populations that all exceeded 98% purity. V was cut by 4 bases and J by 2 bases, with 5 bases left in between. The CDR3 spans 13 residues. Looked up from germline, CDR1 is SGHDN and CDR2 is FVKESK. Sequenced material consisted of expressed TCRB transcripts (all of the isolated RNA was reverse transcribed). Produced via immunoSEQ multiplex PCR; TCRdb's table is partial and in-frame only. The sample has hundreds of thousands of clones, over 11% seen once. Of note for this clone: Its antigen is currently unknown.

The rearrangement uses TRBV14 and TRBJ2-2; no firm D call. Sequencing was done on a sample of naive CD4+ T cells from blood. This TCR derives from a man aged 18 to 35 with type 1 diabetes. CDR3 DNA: TGTGCCAGCAGCCTCCGAAACACCGGGGAGCTGTTTTTT. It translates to CASSLRNTGELFF.